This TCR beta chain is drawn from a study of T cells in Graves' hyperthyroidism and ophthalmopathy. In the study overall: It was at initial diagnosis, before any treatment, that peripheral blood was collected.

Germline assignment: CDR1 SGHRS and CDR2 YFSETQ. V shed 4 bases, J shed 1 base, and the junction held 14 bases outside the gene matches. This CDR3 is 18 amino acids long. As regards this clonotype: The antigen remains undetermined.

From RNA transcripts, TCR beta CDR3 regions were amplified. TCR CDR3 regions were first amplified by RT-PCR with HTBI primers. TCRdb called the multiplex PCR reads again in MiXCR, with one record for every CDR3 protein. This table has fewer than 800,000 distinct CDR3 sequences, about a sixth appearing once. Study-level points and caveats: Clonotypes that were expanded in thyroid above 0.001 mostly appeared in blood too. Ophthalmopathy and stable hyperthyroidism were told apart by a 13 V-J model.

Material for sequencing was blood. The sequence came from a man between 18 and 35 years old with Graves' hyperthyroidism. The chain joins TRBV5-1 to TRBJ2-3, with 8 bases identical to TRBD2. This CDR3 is CASSPRTSRRSGTDTQYF. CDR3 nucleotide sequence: TGCGCCAGCAGCCCAAGGACTAGCAGGAGGTCGGGCACAGATACGCAGTATTTT.